This T cell receptor (beta chain) originates from a study of OX40 agonist ivuxolimab in advanced cancers. With regard to the full study: Ivuxolimab, which targeted the costimulatory receptor OX40 (CD134), was an agonistic, fully human IgG2 monoclonal antibody. Intravenous ivuxolimab was administered to patients every 2 weeks at six dose levels: 0.01, 0.1, 0.3, 1.5, 3 and 10 mg/kg. Among the approximately 54 dose-escalation patients, about 20 had hepatocellular carcinoma, approximately 15 melanoma, 9 renal cell carcinoma and 9 head and neck cancer. The dose-escalation cohort was approximately 83% male with a mean age of approximately 60 years, ranging from roughly 23 to 80. Prior anti-PD-1, anti-PD-L1 or anti-CTLA-4 therapy was permitted, and checkpoint inhibitors had been received by less than 45% of dose-escalation patients. Three dose-escalation patients achieved partial responses, one with hepatocellular carcinoma and two with cutaneous melanoma. Peripheral TCRbeta sequencing was intended to test whether TCR sequence diversity was altered and clonal T-cell expansion was caused by ivuxolimab. The paper describes the monotherapy dose-escalation part (N of about 52 patients) of the phase I trial of ivuxolimab.

General findings and caveats noted by the study authors: The antigen specificity of the clonally expanded peripheral T cells was not determined. Partial responders in the 0.1-3.0 mg/kg groups had among the lowest normalized peripheral clonal expansion, especially among CD8+ T cells. Clonal expansion of both CD4+ and CD8+ blood T cells was observed from baseline to week 6 at doses 0.1 to 3.0 mg/kg. Low levels of normalized T-cell clonal expansion were also seen in some nonresponding patients. On average, CD8+ T cells showed more expanded clones than CD4+ T cells after ivuxolimab.

Measured from the cysteine to the phenylalanine, the CDR3 is 14 residues long. Only the CDR3 portion is preserved as DNA: 42 bases, with reading frame beginning at the first base. According to the germline V gene, CDR1 reads SQVTM and CDR2 reads ANQGSEA. Relative to germline, V is missing 7 bases and J is missing 1 base, with 6 bases of the junction outside any gene match. Patients with autoimmune disease history or receiving systemic immunosuppression were excluded from the trial. In every dose cohort, peripheral blood was drawn for TCR sequencing at baseline, cycle 4 day 1, and cycle 7 day 1. Samples were obtained from an open-label, multicenter, first-in-human phase I dose-escalation trial of ivuxolimab. Adults with locally advanced or metastatic melanoma, renal cell, hepatocellular, or head and neck squamous cell carcinoma were enrolled in the trial. Before TCR sequencing, CD4+ and CD8+ T cells were separately sorted from peripheral blood.

Note on this clone: Its antigen remains unidentified. No clone much larger than this one lies a single base away; base qualities are absent.

To sequence the TCRbeta CDR3 region, genomic DNA was isolated from the sorted cells. TCRbeta CDR3 regions were sequenced using the immunoSEQ Assay. Imported from immuneACCESS, the table was reduced by TCRdb to in-frame sequences with V and J called. These copies leave out some clones; in studies compared against another copy, an unresolved V gene accounts for under half, and the cause of the remainder is not known. For this sample the table gives over 50,000 clones, of which 90% to 95% were detected only once. The ten largest clones take up 13% of the sample. The sample in question was CD4+ or CD8+ T cells sorted from blood, obtained in a trial of the OX40 agonist ivuxolimab. The receptor chain draws on TRBV29-1 and TRBJ1-1, and 10 bases in between align with TRBD1. The sequence came from an adult with an advanced solid tumor such as melanoma, head and neck, liver or kidney cancer. The bases are TGCAGCGGGACAGGGGGTACTACGAACACTGAAGCTTTCTTT. It specifies CSGTGGTTNTEAFF.